The clone carrying this TCR beta chain has just a few counts. Its target is unknown. Each TCR beta library was made by quantitative 5'-RACE that incorporated molecular barcodes. Via MiXCR, TCRdb re-called the 5' RACE reads, giving one row per CDR3 protein. The table shows 220,000 or so distinct CDR3 sequences, with about 18% occurring only once. This sample is part of a study of CD8 T cells in ankylosing spondylitis. Study results and caveats: Previous work reported some of these motif variants in the synovial fluid and blood of reactive arthritis. Disease-linked clones were CD8+ and relatively rare in peripheral blood. The study identified a TCR beta motif of seven or eight highly homologous variants that appeared characteristic of ankylosing spondylitis blood. Reportedly, significant enrichment of disease-linked clones occurred in matched ankylosing spondylitis synovial fluid.

The CDR3 consists of 17 residues. CDR1 and CDR2 (germline): SEHNR, FQNEAQ (reference sequence). J was trimmed by 3 bases and V by 5 bases; bases with no gene match: 14. The chain links TRBV7-9 to TRBJ2-3; 7 bases fit TRBD1. The sequence derives from a male donor with ankylosing spondylitis. The sequencing sample was made of blood, either unsorted or a sorted T cell fraction (not recorded which). The CDR3 loop reads CASSDVRQGVLTDTQYF. The DNA for the CDR3 is TGTGCCAGCAGCGACGTCCGACAGGGAGTTTTGACAGATACGCAGTATTTT.